The source of this TCR beta chain is a study of blood T cell repertoires in COVID-19 (dated by TCRdb to 2019 to 2021). With respect to the entire study: Collaborator samples came from the United States, Italy and Spain and covered acute and convalescent phases of COVID-19. The material from the prospective study consisted of cDNA or gDNA derived from T cells, B-cell-depleted T cells, or PBMCs. A de-identified subject ID, COVID-19 status, age in years and sex were almost always included in the sample metadata. A freely available public database, intended as a resource for researchers studying the immune response to SARS-CoV-2, is where the repertoires were released. Where available, HLA class I and class II types were obtained from metadata supplied by the sample provider rather than from assay-based typing. Deeply sampled blood TCRbeta repertoires from subjects exposed to, actively infected with, or recovered from COVID-19 were included in the dataset. The samples were drawn from two sources: the first 160 participants of the ongoing ImmuneRACE study, and 1,200 or so subjects contributed by 6 global collaborators.

TCRbeta CDR3 regions were amplified from genomic DNA using the immunoSEQ Assay, a bias-controlled multiplex PCR. From the authors' description of their analysis: Nucleated cell counts per sample were estimated from amplification of reference gene primers within the assay. Sequence reads were collapsed and filtered to measure the absolute abundance of every unique TCRbeta CDR3 rearrangement. For each sample, productive Simpson clonality was calculated by taking the square root of Simpson's diversity index across productive rearrangements. In TCRdb, the immuneACCESS table is reduced to in-frame sequences with V and J assigned. These tables do not hold every clone; where another copy was compared, an unresolved V gene accounts for under half, and the others remain unexplained. V, J and clone size are those of that table, while D and trimming were read from the DNA. For this sample there are roughly 230,000 clones; approximately 80% appear just once. Less than 7.5% of the sample rests with the top ten.

As for this clone: Its antigen is unknown. No base quality values were provided; no much bigger clone lies one nucleotide off.

Study-wide findings and limitations: Clinical and demographic metadata were provided uncurated, with the amount varying by source and participant.

The collaborating institutions used their own protocols to collect whole blood in K2EDTA tubes. For TCRbeta analysis, collaborators shipped samples in one of three forms: frozen whole blood, isolated PBMCs, or DNA extracted from either of those sample types. The CDR3 starts with the cysteine, ends with the phenylalanine, and has 15 residues. Only CDR3 DNA is held: 45 bases, read in frame from base 1. For this chain, trimming is 2 bases at the V end and 5 bases at the J end, and the number of junction bases without a gene match is 7. The germline V gene yields MGHRA for CDR1 and YSYEKL for CDR2. This chain joins TRBV4-1 to TRBJ2-7, and 9 junctional nucleotides match TRBD2. The TCR was taken from a woman in her fifties or sixties with acute or convalescent COVID-19. Material for sequencing was peripheral blood. The sequenced DNA: TGCGCCAGCAGCCAAATTGGCGGGAGGGCCCACGAGCAGTACTTC. It translates as CASSQIGGRAHEQYF.